This TCR beta chain was profiled in a study of vaccination effects on CD4 cells after COVID-19. Notes on the study in general: Sampling in the study covered few convalescent patients and included no early post-infection timepoints. Common cold coronaviruses were cross-recognized by only 1 of 255 vaccine-induced clones in healthy vaccinees. Both infection-induced and vaccine-induced clones contracted markedly at late post-vaccination timepoints.

Before any sequencing was done, the ViraFEST assay used viral peptide pools to expand antigen-specific CD4+ T cells. Isolating CD4+ T cells followed 9 to 10 days of culture. People in the vaccine group had not been infected with SARS-CoV-2 before, and their nucleocapsid antibodies were negative. Each culture had half its medium swapped for IL-2 medium on days 3 and 7. This CDR3 has 13 amino acids. The germline CDR1 and CDR2 sequences are MNHEY and SVGAGI. Trimming took 7 bases from V and 0 from J, leaving 9 bases between them. Only in-frame clones appear in the TCRdb table, and some are missing; sequencing was by immunoSEQ multiplex PCR. The data contain about 24,000 clones, approximately 80% of them singletons. This clone has just a few counts. Antigen unknown.

This chain links TRBV6-5 with TRBJ1-2; D remains unclear. This sequence was found in a human donor who received a COVID-19 vaccine. Specimen: CD4+ T cells from PBMCs cultured with HCoV-NL63 spike peptides, collected before COVID-19 vaccination. CDR3 bases: TGTGCCAGCAATATACCGCCTAACTATGGCTACACCTTC. This encodes CASNIPPNYGYTF.